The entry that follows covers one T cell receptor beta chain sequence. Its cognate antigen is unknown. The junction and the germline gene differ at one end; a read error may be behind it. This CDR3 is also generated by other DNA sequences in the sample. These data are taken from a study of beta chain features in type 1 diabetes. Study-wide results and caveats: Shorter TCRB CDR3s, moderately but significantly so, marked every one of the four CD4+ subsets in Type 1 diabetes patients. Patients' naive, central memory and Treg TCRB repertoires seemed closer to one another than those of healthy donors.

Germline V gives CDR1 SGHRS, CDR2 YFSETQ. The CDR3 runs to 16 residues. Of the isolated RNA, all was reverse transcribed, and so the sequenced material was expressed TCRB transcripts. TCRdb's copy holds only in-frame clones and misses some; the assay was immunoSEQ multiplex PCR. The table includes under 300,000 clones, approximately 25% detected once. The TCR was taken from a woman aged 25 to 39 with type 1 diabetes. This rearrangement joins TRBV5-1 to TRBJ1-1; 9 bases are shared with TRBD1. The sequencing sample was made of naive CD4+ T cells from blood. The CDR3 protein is CASSWGQGSPNTEAFF. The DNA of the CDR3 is TGCGCTAGCAGCTGGGGACAGGGATCCCCCAACACTGAAGCTTTCTTT. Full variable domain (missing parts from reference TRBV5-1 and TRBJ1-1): KAGVTQTPRYLIKTRGQQVTLSCSPISGHRSVSWYQQTPGQGLQFLFEYFSETQRNKGNFPGRFSGRQFSNSRSEMNVSTLELGDSALYLCASSWGQGSPNTEAFFGQGTRLTVV.